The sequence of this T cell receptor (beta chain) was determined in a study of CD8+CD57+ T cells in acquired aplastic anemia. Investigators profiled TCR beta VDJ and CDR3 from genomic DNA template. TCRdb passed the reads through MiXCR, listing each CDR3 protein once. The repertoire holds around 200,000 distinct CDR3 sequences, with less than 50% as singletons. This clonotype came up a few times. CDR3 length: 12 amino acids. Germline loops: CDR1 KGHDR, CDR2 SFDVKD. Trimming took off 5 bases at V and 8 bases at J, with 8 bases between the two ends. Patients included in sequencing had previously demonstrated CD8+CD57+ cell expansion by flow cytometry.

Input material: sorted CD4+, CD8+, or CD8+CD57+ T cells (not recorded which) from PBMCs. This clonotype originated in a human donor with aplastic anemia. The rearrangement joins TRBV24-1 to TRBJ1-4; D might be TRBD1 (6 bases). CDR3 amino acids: CATSGGGEKLFF. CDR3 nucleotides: TGTGCCACCAGTGGCGGGGGCGAAAAACTGTTTTTT.